A single sample gave rise to the 24 T cell receptor beta chains below, sequenced in a study of T cells in localized non-small cell lung cancer. TCRdb's table, derived via immunoSEQ multiplex PCR, lists solely in-frame clones and lacks some. Of about 920 clones listed, around 21% are singletons. Sequencing was performed on lung tumor tissue, taken before any cancer treatment. All receptors come from a male donor older than 55 with stage I lung adenocarcinoma.

For the CDR3, the DNA is TGTGCCAGCGAGCGGGACAGACTTTTCTCCTACAATGAGCAGTTCTTC. Encoded protein: CASERDRLFSYNEQFF. The chain employs TRBV6-8 and TRBJ2-1; tentatively, D is TRBD1 or TRBD2 (7 bases each). CDR1 and CDR2 from the germline V gene are MNHGY and SAAAGT. V shed 8 bases and J shed 0 bases, with 17 bases lying between them. The CDR3 is 16 amino acids.

On this clone: One end of the junction does not line up with germline, which may come from a read error. The V and J genes are TRBV10-3 and TRBJ1-5; D might be TRBD1 (6 bases). CDR3 length: 15 residues. CDR1 ENHRY and CDR2 SYGVKD come from the germline V gene. In DNA form, the CDR3 reads TGTGCCAGCAGTGAGAGTCAGGGGTGGAATCAGCCCCAGCATTTT. Its translation is CASSESQGWNQPQHF.

This clone was counted between two and nine times. V usage is TRBV19 and J usage is TRBJ2-1, with 14 positions matching TRBD2. The V gene's germline CDR1 is LNHDA and CDR2 SQIVND (reference sequence). J was trimmed by 0 bases and V by 3 bases; bases with no gene match: 1. CDR3 length: 17 amino acids. The DNA of the CDR3 is TGTGCCAGTAGTATGGGACTAGCGGGAGTCTCCTACAATGAGCAGTTCTTC. Translating gives CASSMGLAGVSYNEQFF.

By sample fraction, this clone is medium-sized. In DNA form, the CDR3 reads TGTGCCAGCAGCCCCGAGCCCCGGACAGGGGGAGCTTTCTTT. As protein: CASSPEPRTGGAFF. This chain links TRBV11-3 with TRBJ1-1, with 10 bases matching TRBD1. The V gene end was trimmed by 5 bases and the J gene end by 10 bases; junction bases not matched to a gene: 10. The CDR3 runs 14 residues. CDR1 and CDR2 (germline): SGHNT, YENEEA.

The chain joins TRBV16 to TRBJ2-3, with D tentatively TRBD2 (6 bases). The length of the CDR3 is 14 residues. The V end lost 0 bases, the J end lost 6 bases, and 10 bases lay between the germline ends. The germline gives CDR1 KGHSY, CDR2 FQNENV. This CDR3 reads CASSQSTAGDTQYF. The CDR3 DNA sequence: TGTGCCAGCAGCCAATCAACGGCGGGGGATACGCAGTATTTT.

The V and J genes are TRBV28 and TRBJ2-5, with 14 bases lining up with TRBD2. V was pared by 6 bases and J by 4 bases, with 13 bases of the junction left unmatched. The germline V gene has CDR1 MDHEN and CDR2 SYDVKM. The CDR3 sequence is 18 residues long. The CDR3 region is CASRTDRLAGGHGETQYF. The CDR3, as DNA: TGTGCCAGCAGGACCGACAGACTAGCGGGAGGGCATGGAGAGACCCAGTACTTC.

The chain employs TRBV5-1 and TRBJ2-7, with TRBD1 matching 11 bases. CDR3 length: 15 amino acids. CDR1 and CDR2 from the germline V gene are SGHRS and YFSETQ. The trim removed 4 bases at V and 2 bases at J, leaving 5 bases unmatched. This CDR3 reads CASSLVGQGAYEQYF. The DNA of the CDR3 is TGCGCCAGCAGCCTGGTGGGACAGGGGGCCTACGAGCAGTACTTC.

This clone has a handful of counts. The chain combines TRBV7-2 with TRBJ1-1; no definite D call. The CDR3 loop spans 13 amino acids. Trimming shortened V by 2 bases and J by 5 bases, and 9 bases separated the two germline ends. Per germline, CDR1 SGHTA and CDR2 FQGNSA. In DNA, the CDR3 is TGTGCCAGCAGCTTATCATGGAGGACTGAAGCTTTCTTT. Its translation is CASSLSWRTEAFF.

The J gene is TRBJ2-2, the V gene TRBV25-1; 9 bases are a match to TRBD1. The CDR3 loop spans 14 amino acids. V lost 4 bases and J lost 3; bases outside the gene matches: 0. Germline CDR1 reads MGHDK; CDR2 reads SYGVNS. The CDR3 loop is CASSGQGDTGELFF. CDR3 nucleotide sequence: TGTGCCAGCAGTGGACAGGGGGACACCGGGGAGCTGTTTTTT.

This clone was observed a few times. The chain combines TRBV14 with TRBJ1-1; tentative D call: TRBD1 (5 bases). CDR1 SGHDN and CDR2 FVKESK come from the germline V gene. The CDR3 contains 14 residues. V was shortened by 3 bases and J by 1 base, with 9 bases between the two germline ends. The CDR3 loop is CASSQEGRNTEAFF. The DNA of the CDR3 is TGTGCCAGCAGCCAGGAGGGGCGGAACACTGAAGCTTTCTTT.

The CDR3 DNA reads as TGTGCCAGCAGCTTAGGTCCAGGGACAGGGGATGGGGCCAACGTCCTGACTTTC. As protein: CASSLGPGTGDGANVLTF. The V and J genes are TRBV11-3 and TRBJ2-6; 10 nucleotides align to TRBD1. This CDR3 is 18 amino acids long. Losses at the gene ends were 1 base for V and 3 bases for J; bases not matched to a gene: 6. The germline gives CDR1 SGHNT, CDR2 YENEEA.

This clone qualifies as medium-sized. V usage is TRBV11-3 and J usage is TRBJ1-3; TRBD1 matches at 8 bases. Per germline, CDR1 SGHNT and CDR2 YENEEA. The CDR3 contains 17 residues. J was trimmed by 4 bases and V by 3 bases; bases with no gene match: 11. The chain's CDR3 is CASSLLIQGDDGNTIYF. The CDR3 DNA reads as TGTGCCAGCAGCTTGCTGATACAGGGGGACGACGGAAACACCATATATTTT. Supplemented by reference TRBV11-3 and TRBJ1-3, the full variable domain reads EAGVVQSPRYKIIEKKQPVAFWCNPISGHNTLYWYLQNLGQGPELLIRYENEEAVDDSQLPKDRFSAERLKGVDSTLKIQPAELGDSAVYLCASSLLIQGDDGNTIYFGEGSWLTVV.

This clone was detected only a few times. V usage is TRBV9 and J usage is TRBJ1-4; D is ambiguous. The CDR3 runs to 15 residues. CDR1 and CDR2 (germline): SGDLS, YYNGEE. The germline V and J ends were trimmed by 5 bases and 0 bases, with 11 bases remaining between them. This CDR3 reads CASSTDTSTNEKLFF. DNA of the CDR3: TGTGCCAGCAGTACTGACACCTCAACTAATGAAAAACTGTTTTTT.

This clone was recorded a few times. CDR3 residues: CASIRTNTEAFF. CDR3 bases: TGTGCCAGTATAAGGACGAACACTGAAGCTTTCTTT. The rearrangement uses TRBV19 and TRBJ1-1, with unresolved D. V dropped 7 bases and J dropped 1 base, with 7 bases sitting between them. CDR3 length: 12 residues. In germline, CDR1 is LNHDA, CDR2 SQIVND (reference sequence).

A few counts support this clone. The rearrangement uses TRBV19 and TRBJ1-2; perhaps TRBD1 as D (6 bases). Between the trimmed V and J ends, which lost 7 bases and 1 base, there was a span of 13 bases. CDR3 length: 14 amino acids. Germline loops: CDR1 LNHDA, CDR2 SQIVND (reference sequence). The CDR3 sequence is CASTIRGINYGYTF. The CDR3 DNA sequence: TGTGCCAGTACCATTAGGGGGATTAACTATGGCTACACCTTC. Full variable domain (outside the CDR3, taken from reference TRBV19 and TRBJ1-2): DGGITQSPKYLFRKEGQNVTLSCEQNLNHDAMYWYRQDPGQGLRLIYYSQIVNDFQKGDIAEGYSVSREKKESFPLTVTSAQKNPTAFYLCASTIRGINYGYTFGSGTRLTVV.

This clone has only a few counts. V is TRBV11-3 and J is TRBJ2-1, with a tentative D call TRBD2 (6 bases). The CDR3 contains 15 residues. Germline loops: CDR1 SGHNT, CDR2 YENEEA. V was clipped by 1 base and J by 4 bases, with 11 bases between them. The CDR3 is CASSLVTGEYNEQFF. The CDR3 DNA sequence: TGTGCCAGCAGCTTAGTAACGGGGGAATACAATGAGCAGTTCTTC.

V usage is TRBV18 and J usage is TRBJ1-1, with 8 bases fitting TRBD1. The V segment lost 4 bases and the J segment 3 bases; nucleotides outside the gene matches: 7. This CDR3 spans 15 amino acids. Germline assignment: CDR1 KGHSH and CDR2 LQKENI. The DNA for the CDR3 is TGTGCCAGCTCACGGGTGGACAGGGCGGACACTGAAGCTTTCTTT. It yields the protein CASSRVDRADTEAFF.

By sample share, this clone is large. The chain has TRBV25-1 and TRBJ1-5; D may be TRBD1 (6 bases). V was shortened by 3 bases and J by 6 bases, with 9 bases between the two germline ends. Looked up from germline, CDR1 is MGHDK and CDR2 is SYGVNS. The CDR3 has 13 amino acids. CDR3 sequence: CASSDGGLQPQHF. CDR3 DNA: TGTGCCAGCAGTGATGGGGGGCTTCAGCCCCAGCATTTT.

The rearrangement uses TRBV9 and TRBJ2-5; 12 nucleotides align to TRBD2. Trimming cost V 3 bases and J 6 bases; bases outside gene matches: 3. The CDR3 runs 14 residues. Looked up from germline, CDR1 is SGDLS and CDR2 is YYNGEE. The CDR3 nucleotides are TGTGCCAGCAGCGCACTAGCGGGGGGAAAGACCCAGTACTTC. Amino acid sequence: CASSALAGGKTQYF. The entire variable domain, with the rest obtained from reference TRBV9 and TRBJ2-5, is as follows: DSGVTQTPKHLITATGQRVTLRCSPRSGDLSVYWYQQSLDQGLQFLIQYYNGEERAKGNILERFSAQQFPDLHSELNLSSLELGDSALYFCASSALAGGKTQYFGPGTRLLVL.

The chain has TRBV6-8 and TRBJ2-4, with a weak D call TRBD1 (5 bases). The CDR3 contains 13 residues. Looked up from germline, CDR1 is MNHGY and CDR2 is SAAAGT. V was pared by 6 bases and J by 5 bases, with 11 bases between. The CDR3 region has the DNA TGTGCCAGCAGCCCAGGGTTAGAAAACATTCAGTACTTC. It codes for CASSPGLENIQYF.

Relative to its sample, this clone is large. J is TRBJ1-1 and V is TRBV19, with 12 bases aligning to TRBD1. CDR1 is LNHDA and CDR2 is SQIVND in the germline V gene (reference sequence). V lost 3 bases and J lost 3; bases outside the gene matches: 2. The CDR3 extends over 15 amino acids. This CDR3 reads CASSMGQGAHTEAFF. CDR3 nucleotides: TGTGCCAGTAGTATGGGACAGGGGGCGCACACTGAAGCTTTCTTT.

This chain uses TRBV19 with TRBJ2-1; 7 bases align to TRBD2. CDR1 and CDR2 from the germline V gene are LNHDA and SQIVND (reference sequence). The CDR3 covers 15 residues. V shed 2 bases, J shed 8 bases, and the junction held 9 bases outside the gene matches. The CDR3 is CASSISQTSEHEQFF. CDR3 DNA sequence: TGTGCCAGTAGTATATCTCAAACTAGCGAGCATGAGCAGTTCTTC.

V is TRBV28 and J is TRBJ1-5, with a tentative D call TRBD1 (6 bases). The CDR3 spans 13 residues. V was shortened by 8 bases and J by 6 bases, with 14 bases between the two germline ends. Germline CDR1 is MDHEN and CDR2 is SYDVKM. The DNA of the CDR3 is TGTGCCAGCGGACTAGGGGGTACTCAGCCCCAGCATTTT. Its translation is CASGLGGTQPQHF.

The sample holds a few counts of this clone. This chain joins TRBV9 and TRBJ2-5, with 9 bases lining up with TRBD2. The CDR3 covers 15 residues. V lost 0 bases and J lost 4; bases outside the gene matches: 4. Looked up from germline, CDR1 is SGDLS and CDR2 is YYNGEE. For the CDR3, the DNA is TGTGCCAGCAGCGTAGATAGCGGGAGAGGAGAGACCCAGTACTTC. Translated: CASSVDSGRGETQYF.